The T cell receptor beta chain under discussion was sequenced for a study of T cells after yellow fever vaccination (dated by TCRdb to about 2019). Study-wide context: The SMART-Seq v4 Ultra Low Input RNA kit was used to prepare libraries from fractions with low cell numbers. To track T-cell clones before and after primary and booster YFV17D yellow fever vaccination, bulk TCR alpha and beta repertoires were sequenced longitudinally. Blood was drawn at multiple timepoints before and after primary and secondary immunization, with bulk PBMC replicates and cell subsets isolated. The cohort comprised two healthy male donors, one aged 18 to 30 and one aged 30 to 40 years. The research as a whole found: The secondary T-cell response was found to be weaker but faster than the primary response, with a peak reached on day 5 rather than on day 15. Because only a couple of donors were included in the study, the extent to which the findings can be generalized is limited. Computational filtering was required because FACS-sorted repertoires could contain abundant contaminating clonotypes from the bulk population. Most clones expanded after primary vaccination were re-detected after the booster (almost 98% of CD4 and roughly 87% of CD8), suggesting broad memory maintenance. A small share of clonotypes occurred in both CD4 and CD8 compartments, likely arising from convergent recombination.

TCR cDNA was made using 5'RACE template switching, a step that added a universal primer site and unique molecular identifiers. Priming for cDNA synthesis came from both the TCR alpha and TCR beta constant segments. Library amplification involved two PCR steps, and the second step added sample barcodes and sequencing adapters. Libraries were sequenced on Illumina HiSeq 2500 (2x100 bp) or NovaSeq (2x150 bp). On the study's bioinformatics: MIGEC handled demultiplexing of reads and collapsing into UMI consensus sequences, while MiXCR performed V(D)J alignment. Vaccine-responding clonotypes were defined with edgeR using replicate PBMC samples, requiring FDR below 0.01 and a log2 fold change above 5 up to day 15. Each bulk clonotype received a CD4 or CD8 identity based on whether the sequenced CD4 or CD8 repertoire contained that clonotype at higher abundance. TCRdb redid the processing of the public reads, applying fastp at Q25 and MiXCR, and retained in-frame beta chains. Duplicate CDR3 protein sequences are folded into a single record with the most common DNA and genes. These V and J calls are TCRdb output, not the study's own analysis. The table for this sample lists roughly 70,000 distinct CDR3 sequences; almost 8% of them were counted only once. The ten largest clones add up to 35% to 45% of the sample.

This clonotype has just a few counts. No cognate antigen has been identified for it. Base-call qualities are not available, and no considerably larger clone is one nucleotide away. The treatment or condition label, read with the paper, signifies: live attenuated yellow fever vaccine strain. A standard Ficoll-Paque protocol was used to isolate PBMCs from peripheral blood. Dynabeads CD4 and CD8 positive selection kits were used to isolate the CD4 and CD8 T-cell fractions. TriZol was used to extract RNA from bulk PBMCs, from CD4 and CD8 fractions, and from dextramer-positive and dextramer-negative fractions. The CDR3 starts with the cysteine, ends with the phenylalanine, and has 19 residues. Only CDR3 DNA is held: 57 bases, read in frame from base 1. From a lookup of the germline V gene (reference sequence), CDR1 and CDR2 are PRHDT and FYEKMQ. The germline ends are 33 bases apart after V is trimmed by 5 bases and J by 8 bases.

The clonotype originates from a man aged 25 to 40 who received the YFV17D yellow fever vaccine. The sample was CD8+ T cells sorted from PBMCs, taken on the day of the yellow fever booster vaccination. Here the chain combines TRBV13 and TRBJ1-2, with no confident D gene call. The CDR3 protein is CASSGAEEGGSRPLWGYTF. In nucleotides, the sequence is TGTGCCAGCAGCGGCGCCGAAGAAGGAGGGAGTCGTCCTCTTTGGGGCTACACCTTC.